One T cell receptor (beta chain) is described in this entry. Clones were read by immunoSEQ multiplex PCR, and TCRdb kept only the in-frame ones, dropping some. The sample has around 67,000 clones; more than 70% are singletons. This sample was included in a study of control samples from healthy donors and cancer patients. CDR3 length equals 15 residues. Unmatched junction bases numbered 11, after V lost 4 bases and J lost 8 bases. Germline V gene sequence: CDR1 LNHDA, CDR2 SQIVND (reference sequence). This clonotype originated in a man aged 55 to 70 with colorectal cancer. Material: PBMCs. This chain connects TRBV19 to TRBJ1-1; 9 nucleotides agree with TRBD1. CDR3: CASSTITTGGKEAFF. The DNA of the CDR3 is TGTGCCAGTAGTACGATAACCACAGGGGGCAAGGAAGCTTTCTTT.